Below, one TCR beta chain is given with its context. Its antigen is still unknown. The CDR3 length is 14 residues. From germline, CDR1 is DFQATT and CDR2 SNEGSKA (reference sequence). Trimming took off 6 bases at V and 0 bases at J, with 15 bases between the two ends. This sample was included in a study of identical twins. Unique molecular identifiers were in the cDNA, with template-switch universal primer binding. Each CDR3 protein is one row after TCRdb ran MiXCR on the 5' RACE reads. The sample has 1.5 million to 2 million distinct CDR3 sequences, roughly 35% seen once. Findings of the study overall: There were fewer insertions in abundant cord blood beta clonotypes, but memory repertoires showed no such pattern.

This clonotype originated in a newborn girl in good health. Sequencing input: cord blood. The V and J genes are TRBV20-1 and TRBJ2-7; tentatively, D is TRBD1 or TRBD2 (5 bases each). The CDR3 bases are TGCAGTGCCTCCCAAGAGAGGGGCTCCTACGAGCAGTACTTC. Translated: CSASQERGSYEQYF.